This T cell receptor beta chain was sequenced during a study of T cell changes during pregnancy in multiple sclerosis. Germline assignment: CDR1 SGHVS and CDR2 FQNEAQ. The CDR3 extends over 13 amino acids. V lost 0 bases, J lost 3 bases, and 6 bases lay in between. The protocol was immunoSEQ multiplex PCR, while the TCRdb copy is restricted to in-frame clones and leaves out a portion. This table has 20,000 to 25,000 clones, approximately 86% appearing once. The chain carries TRBV7-8 and TRBJ2-7; maybe TRBD1 (6 bases). Here the sequenced sample was CD4+ T cells from peripheral blood mononuclear cells, taken in the first trimester of pregnancy. This sequence was found in a female donor in good health, enrolled as a control in a pregnancy study. The CDR3: CASSLADSYEQYF. CDR3 nucleotide sequence: TGTGCCAGCAGCTTAGCGGACAGCTACGAGCAGTACTTC.